Reported below is one T cell receptor (beta chain). The data originate from a study of blood T cell repertoires in COVID-19. At the level of the study: Researchers got acute and convalescent COVID-19 samples from the United States, Italy and Spain.

Using immunoSEQ multiplex PCR, the repertoire was profiled, and TCRdb retains in-frame clones only, with some absent. The data show 100,000 or so clones, 75% to 90% seen once. Germline V gene lookup returns CDR1 SNHLY and CDR2 FYNNEI. Trimming removed 11 bases from V and 4 bases from J, with 13 bases in between. This CDR3 has 12 residues. This chain uses TRBV2 with TRBJ2-3, with D maybe TRBD2 (6 bases). The material sequenced was peripheral blood. This receptor was identified in a human donor in a cohort sampled during active COVID-19. In nucleotides, the CDR3 is TGTGCCCTGGGACTTGAGGCAGATACGCAGTATTTT. It is translated as CALGLEADTQYF.